This paragraph covers one TCR beta chain sequence. Its antigen is not identified. Time point here: after neoadjuvant nivolumab, at surgical resection. CDR1 and CDR2 (germline): SEHNR, FQNEAQ (reference sequence). The junction had 5 bases not matched to a gene; V was cut back by 5 bases and J by 0 bases. This CDR3 has 16 residues. These data come from a study of neoadjuvant anti-PD-1 for oral cavity cancer. General observations from the study: Higher pretreatment Treg/Th17 ratios tracked higher pretreatment blood clonality.

Libraries were prepared by immunoSEQ multiplex PCR; TCRdb keeps only in-frame clonotypes and omits some of them. Among roughly 32,000 clones listed, roughly 79% were seen once. The sequence was obtained from a person aged 40-85 years with oral cavity squamous cell carcinoma. The chain employs TRBV7-9 and TRBJ2-2; TRBD1 agrees at 8 bases. The sample was PBMCs, taken after nivolumab (anti-PD-1) treatment. The CDR3 nucleotides read TGTGCCAGCAGCCCAGGGACAGGAGCGAACACCGGGGAGCTGTTTTTT. It yields the protein CASSPGTGANTGELFF.